The T cell receptor beta chain under discussion was sequenced for a study of cytomegalovirus exposure and HLA in healthy donors. The PCR employed 60 Vbeta primers together with 13 Jbeta primers. This table comes from immunoSEQ multiplex PCR, and its TCRdb copy is limited to in-frame clones, with some not included. The sample includes more than 85,000 clones, about 68% of them seen just once. Findings and limits, study-wide: Later on, a genetic analysis was performed. It linked a missense variant in DCLRE1C with V- and J-gene trimming of TCR beta.

At sampling all donors were nominally healthy, likely with unrecorded immune exposures. Of note for this clone: Its antigen is undetermined.

CDR1 is SGHTA and CDR2 is FQGNSA in the germline V gene. V lost 5 bases to trimming and J lost 7 bases, with 12 bases between them. CDR3 length equals 12 residues. This chain links TRBV7-2 with TRBJ2-7; D possibly corresponds to TRBD2 (5 bases). The clonotype comes from a male donor in good health and CMV-seropositive. The sequenced sample consisted of PBMCs. DNA of the CDR3: TGTGCCAGCAGCCCGCAGACGGGAGAGCAGTACTTC. It is translated as CASSPQTGEQYF.